This T cell receptor (beta chain) is drawn from a study of CD8 T cells in Susac syndrome. Overall study results and limits: The study conceded that relatively few individuals underwent its TCR sequencing and HLA analysis.

Each multiple sclerosis control was a treatment-naive patient with relapsing-remitting disease that was either stable or active. The CD8+ and CD4+ T cells were negatively isolated, with the TEMRA cells enriched by FACS. Reverse transcription used roughly 0.45 to 1 ug RNA and random hexamers. Amplification of TCR beta CDR3 was carried out by immunoSEQ multiplex PCR, which covered 54 Vbeta and 13 Jbeta segments. Using its own MiXCR run on the immunoSEQ multiplex PCR reads, TCRdb lists one record per CDR3 protein. The sample shows more than 250,000 distinct CDR3 sequences, just over 90% of them seen only once. Details on this clonotype: The antigen remains undetermined.

The CDR3 runs 19 residues. V was shortened by 11 bases and J by 2 bases, with 28 bases between the two germline ends. Germline assignment: CDR1 SEHNR and CDR2 FQNEAQ (reference sequence). Sequenced material: CD4+ T cells from PBMCs. V gene TRBV7-9 combines with J gene TRBJ2-6, with D uncertain. This clonotype was obtained from a human donor with multiple sclerosis. The CDR3 DNA follows: TGTGCCGGCGGAAGGCCCTCCAAGGGTATCTCCCCTGGGGCCAACGTCCTGACTTTC. This sequence encodes CAGGRPSKGISPGANVLTF.